The 17 T cell receptor beta chains below all came from one sample that was sequenced in a study of molecular identifiers for immune sequencing clone quantification (dated by TCRdb to 2016 to 2018). The library was generated by PCR. TCRdb names Illumina HiSeq 4000 as the instrument used. TCRdb passed the public sequencing reads through fastp at Q25 and MiXCR, retaining productive beta sequences. CDR3 protein duplicates are merged, each entry listing the most common genes and DNA. Recorded for this sample are over 600,000 distinct CDR3 sequences; 15% to 20% of them occurred a single time. The top ten hold 0.75% to 0.95% of the sample. Sequencing used naive CD8+ T cells from blood, with Jurkat cell RNA spiked in. The cell subset or site label here, explained by the study, means: FACS-sorted CD8+CD4-CCR7+CD45RA+ naive T cells. Receptors were obtained from a human donor in good health. Some libraries in this study had Jurkat cell RNA spiked in.

This clonotype was detected a few times. The chain recombines TRBV24-1 with TRBJ1-2, with no clear D. Germline assignment: CDR1 KGHDR and CDR2 SFDVKD. V gave up 7 bases and J gave up 8 bases, with 22 bases separating them. The CDR3 consists of 15 residues. Here the CDR3 DNA reads TGTGCCACCAGACTTGTCCAAGGCCCCGATTGGGGCTACACCTTC. This sequence encodes CATRLVQGPDWGYTF.

A remark on this clonotype: A much larger clone sits a single nucleotide away, making a read error possible. The rearrangement links TRBV20-1 to TRBJ2-7, with D perhaps TRBD1 or TRBD2 (5 bases each). The germline gives CDR1 DFQATT, CDR2 SNEGSKA (reference sequence). The CDR3 contains 12 residues. The CDR3: CNARDGGYEQYF. The CDR3 region has the DNA TGCAATGCTAGAGATGGGGGCTACGAGCAGTACTTC.

A note on this clonotype: A read error may account for a junction end that differs from germline. CDR3 sequence (DNA): TGTGCCAGCAGTTTAGAGGCACCAACTTTCAATCAGTCCCAGCATTTT. Amino acids: CASSLEAPTFNQSQHF. The rearrangement uses TRBV27 and TRBJ1-5, with D unresolved. The CDR3 consists of 16 residues. The germline CDR1 and CDR2 sequences are MNHEY and SMNVEV (reference sequence).

The table lists this clonotype with many counts. The chain joins TRBV6-2 or TRBV6-3 to TRBJ1-6, with D unresolved. CDR3 length equals 13 residues. Trimming took off 8 bases at V and 8 bases at J, with 13 bases between the two ends. Germline V gives CDR1 MNHEY, CDR2 SVGEGT. CDR3 in DNA: TGTGCCAGCGCTGGAGGATGGGATTCACCCCTCCACTTT. This encodes CASAGGWDSPLHF.

In this sample, this clonotype turned up a few times. The genes are TRBV19 and TRBJ2-3; 8 nucleotides line up with TRBD2. Trimming at V came to 5 bases and at J to 3 bases, leaving 7 bases not matched to a gene. Per germline, CDR1 LNHDA and CDR2 SQIVND (reference sequence). The CDR3 has 15 residues. The chain's CDR3 is CASSARGGFTDTQYF. The CDR3 region has the DNA TGTGCCAGTAGTGCCCGCGGGGGGTTTACAGATACGCAGTATTTT.

The sample holds many counts of this clonotype. The rearrangement uses TRBV13 and TRBJ2-3; 7 bases are shared with TRBD2. The CDR3 runs to 15 residues. The germline V gene encodes CDR1 PRHDT and CDR2 FYEKMQ (reference sequence). V lost 4 bases, J lost 2 bases, and 6 bases stayed unmatched. The CDR3 is CASSSSGTTTDTQYF. The CDR3 coding sequence is TGTGCCAGCAGCTCTTCCGGGACTACCACAGATACGCAGTATTTT.

There are many counts of this clonotype. The V and J genes are TRBV20-1 and TRBJ1-5, with 9 nucleotides matching TRBD1. CDR3 length equals 17 residues. Germline V gene data show CDR1 as DFQATT and CDR2 as SNEGSKA (reference sequence). Trimming removed 3 bases from V and 0 bases from J; junction bases left unmatched: 9. CDR3 protein: CSARDRGLLFSNQPQHF. The CDR3 coding sequence is TGCAGTGCTAGGGACAGGGGTCTCCTTTTTAGCAATCAGCCCCAGCATTTT.

Of note for this clonotype: A read error is possible here, since a much larger clone lies one base away. This chain joins TRBV29-1 and TRBJ2-2; D gene uncertain. CDR3 length: 13 amino acids. Germline V gene sequence: CDR1 SQVTM, CDR2 ANQGSEA. The CDR3 DNA sequence: TGCAGCGTTGAAGTCTTGGGAACCGTGGAGCTGTTTTTT. It yields the protein CSVEVLGTVELFF.

V gene TRBV12-3 or TRBV12-4 combines with J gene TRBJ2-3; D might be TRBD2 (6 bases). The CDR3 has 18 residues. V was shortened by 1 base and J by 1 base, with 18 bases between the two germline ends. The CDR3 bases are TGTGCCAGCAGTTTAGAGGGACTCAGGGCGTCGGGCACAGATACGCAGTATTTT. Its protein is CASSLEGLRASGTDTQYF.

This clonotype was seen a few times. This chain joins TRBV19 and TRBJ2-7; no clear D gene. The CDR3 covers 13 residues. V dropped 7 bases and J dropped 4 bases, with 14 bases sitting between them. The V gene's germline CDR1 is LNHDA and CDR2 SQIVND (reference sequence). CDR3 sequence reads: CASNGPNEYEQYF. The CDR3 DNA sequence: TGTGCCAGTAATGGGCCAAACGAATACGAGCAGTACTTC.

This chain joins TRBV9 and TRBJ2-5, with 14 bases that match TRBD2. The CDR3 is 16 amino acids. After removal of 4 bases from V and 5 bases from J, the junction contained 7 bases not matched to a gene. Germline V gene sequence: CDR1 SGDLS, CDR2 YYNGEE. The CDR3 spells CASSQGLAGDWETQYF. The CDR3 bases are TGTGCCAGCAGCCAGGGACTAGCGGGAGATTGGGAGACCCAGTACTTC.

This clonotype was observed many times. The chain employs TRBV6-2 or TRBV6-3 and TRBJ2-7, with 7 bases identical to TRBD2. Germline V gene lookup returns CDR1 MNHEY and CDR2 SVGEGT. This CDR3 region has 15 residues. Trimming cost V 5 bases and J 3 bases; bases outside gene matches: 10. The CDR3, as DNA: TGTGCCAGCAGTGGGCCTGGGCGGGAGCTCTACGAGCAGTACTTC. It codes for CASSGPGRELYEQYF.

The chain employs TRBV19 and TRBJ1-5; weak D call: TRBD1 (6 bases). Trimming took 0 bases from V and 7 from J, leaving 13 bases between them. In germline, CDR1 is LNHDA, CDR2 SQIVND (reference sequence). This CDR3 contains 15 residues. Here the CDR3 reads CASSIDYGGYQPQHF. DNA of the CDR3: TGTGCCAGTAGTATAGATTATGGGGGCTACCAGCCCCAGCATTTT.

The chain couples TRBV6-4 to TRBJ2-3; a possible D gene is TRBD2 (6 bases). The CDR3 has 20 amino acids. V lost 2 bases to trimming and J lost 0 bases, with 24 bases between them. The V gene's germline CDR1 is MRHNA and CDR2 SNTAGT. The CDR3 is CASSDPITPIEAGSTDTQYF. The CDR3 coding sequence is TGTGCCAGCAGTGACCCTATAACCCCGATTGAGGCGGGGAGCACAGATACGCAGTATTTT.

This clonotype was counted ten times or more. One end of the junction does not line up with germline, which may come from a read error. V and J are TRBV28 and TRBJ2-7; D not certain. The germline gives CDR1 MDHEN, CDR2 SYDVKM. CDR3 size: 11 residues. CDR3 sequence reads: CASSFGGWPKF. The CDR3 DNA sequence: TGTGCCAGCAGTTTTGGTGGTTGGCCCAAATTC.

This clonotype has ten or more counts. The gene calls are TRBV3-1 and TRBJ2-2; TRBD1 agrees at 8 bases. Germline V lookup: CDR1 LGHDT, CDR2 YNNKEL (reference sequence). J was trimmed by 3 bases and V by 4 bases; bases with no gene match: 7. This CDR3 spans 16 amino acids. This CDR3 reads CASSRGTGGDTGELFF. DNA of the CDR3: TGTGCCAGCAGCCGAGGAACAGGGGGAGACACCGGGGAGCTGTTTTTT.

This clonotype was seen many times. The rearrangement links TRBV7-3 to TRBJ2-3; no definite D call. This CDR3 contains 13 residues. Germline CDR1 reads SGHTA; CDR2 reads FQGTGA. The V end lost 5 bases, the J end lost 4 bases, and 10 bases lay between the germline ends. CDR3 coding DNA: TGTGCCAGCAGCCCCTCCGTCCCAGATACGCAGTATTTT. As protein: CASSPSVPDTQYF.